What follows are 15 T cell receptor beta chains derived from one specimen sequenced in a study of a mutant IDH1 vaccine in newly diagnosed glioma. Sequencing was performed with immunoSEQ multiplex PCR; in TCRdb, only in-frame clones are kept and a portion is missing. The sample yields 35,000 to 45,000 clones, under 80% seen once. What these receptors recognize is not known. Time point: week 23, last vaccination. Vaccination comprised doses that each held 300 ug of mutant IDH1 20-mer peptide, plus topical imiquimod. The sample was PBMCs, taken from a glioma patient whose treatment included an IDH1 peptide vaccine. The receptors were sampled from a woman between 40 and 55 years old with glioma. Some clones in this sample may be carry-over from other donors' samples.

The rearrangement joins TRBV7-2 to TRBJ1-5, with TRBD1 matching 8 bases. J gave up 7 bases and V 3 bases, and 5 bases lay outside the gene matches. The germline V gene encodes CDR1 SGHTA and CDR2 FQGNSA. The CDR3 contains 14 residues. CDR3 sequence (DNA): TGTGCCAGCAGCTTCGGACAGGGCTGGCAGCCCCAGCATTTT. Its translation is CASSFGQGWQPQHF.

The V call is TRBV2, the J call TRBJ2-1; no clear D gene. Germline CDR1 reads SNHLY; CDR2 reads FYNNEI. The CDR3 has 11 amino acids. Trimming took off 1 base at V and 14 bases at J, with 9 bases between the two ends. CDR3 residues: CASSEGNEEFF. The CDR3 DNA reads as TGTGCCAGCAGTGAAGGAAATGAAGAGTTCTTC.

V is TRBV9 and J is TRBJ1-1, with D possibly matching TRBD1 (5 bases). Germline loops: CDR1 SGDLS, CDR2 YYNGEE. V was trimmed by 0 bases and J by 0 bases, leaving 12 bases between them. The CDR3 covers 16 residues. As DNA, the CDR3 is TGTGCCAGCAGCGTAGATGGGGGGACCGTGAACACTGAAGCTTTCTTT. This gives the protein CASSVDGGTVNTEAFF.

This sequence joins TRBV29-1 and TRBJ1-3, with D unclear. Germline CDR1 SQVTM, CDR2 ANQGSEA. V shed 3 bases and J shed 4 bases, with 10 bases lying between them. There are 13 residues in the CDR3. As DNA, the CDR3 is TGCAGCGTTGATCGGGAAGTAGGAAACACCATATATTTT. Protein product: CSVDREVGNTIYF.

This rearrangement joins TRBV6-6 to TRBJ2-2; D assignment may be TRBD1 or TRBD2 (6 bases each). Germline CDR1 reads MNHNY; CDR2 reads SVGAGI (reference sequence). V lost 8 bases and J 4 bases, leaving 17 bases between the germline ends. CDR3 length: 15 amino acids. The CDR3 nucleotides read TGTGCCAGCTCCCCGGGGGCGGGAACCACCGGGGAGCTGTTTTTT. Its translation is CASSPGAGTTGELFF.

The chain recombines TRBV9 with TRBJ2-1; D gene ambiguous. Germline assignment: CDR1 SGDLS and CDR2 YYNGEE. With 3 bases removed from V and 9 bases from J, the gap between germline ends came to 13 bases. CDR3 length equals 13 residues. In DNA, the CDR3 is TGTGCCAGCAGCGAGACCCCTCCCGGTGAGCAGTTCTTC. This encodes CASSETPPGEQFF.

The rearrangement links TRBV5-1 to TRBJ1-5, with D unresolved. Trimming cost V 5 bases and J 6 bases, with 12 bases left between them. CDR1 SGHRS and CDR2 YFSETQ come from the germline V gene. CDR3 size: 13 residues. This chain's CDR3 is CASSEGPGQPQHF. The CDR3 nucleotides read TGCGCCAGCAGTGAGGGTCCGGGTCAGCCCCAGCATTTT. Variable domain in full (rest from reference TRBV5-1 and TRBJ1-5): KAGVTQTPRYLIKTRGQQVTLSCSPISGHRSVSWYQQTPGQGLQFLFEYFSETQRNKGNFPGRFSGRQFSNSRSEMNVSTLELGDSALYLCASSEGPGQPQHFGDGTRLSIL.

The J gene is TRBJ1-4, the V gene TRBV6-6; D not resolved. The CDR3 contains 13 residues. V lost 0 bases and J 4 bases, leaving 3 bases between the germline ends. Germline assignment: CDR1 MNHNY and CDR2 SVGAGI (reference sequence). CDR3 sequence: CASSYSSNEKLFF. CDR3 nucleotide sequence: TGTGCCAGCAGTTACTCGAGTAATGAAAAACTGTTTTTT.

This chain links TRBV7-2 with TRBJ2-2; no firm D call. V dropped 1 base and J dropped 6 bases, with 9 bases sitting between them. The CDR3 sequence is 14 residues long. CDR1 and CDR2 (germline): SGHTA, FQGNSA. The CDR3 loop is CASSLGPDPGELFF. The CDR3 DNA reads TGTGCCAGCAGCTTAGGACCCGACCCCGGGGAGCTGTTTTTT.

The J gene is TRBJ1-3, the V gene TRBV5-1, with 8 bases identical to TRBD1. The V gene's germline CDR1 is SGHRS and CDR2 YFSETQ. The CDR3 consists of 15 residues. V shed 3 bases and J 4 bases; nucleotides not matched to a gene: 6. The CDR3 sequence: CASSWGQEGGNTIYF. The CDR3 DNA reads TGCGCCAGCAGCTGGGGACAGGAGGGAGGAAACACCATATATTTT.

This chain connects TRBV5-4 to TRBJ2-7, with TRBD2 identical over 7 bases. The CDR3 is made up of 14 amino acids. The V gene's germline CDR1 is SGHNT and CDR2 YYREEE (reference sequence). V lost 3 bases, J lost 7 bases, and 10 bases stayed unmatched. The CDR3 sequence is CASSWGPGEGEQYF. CDR3 in DNA: TGTGCCAGCAGCTGGGGTCCGGGGGAGGGGGAGCAGTACTTC.

The rearrangement uses TRBV4-1 and TRBJ1-6; 8 bases fit TRBD1. Germline V CDR1 and CDR2: MGHRA, YSYEKL. The ends lost 3 bases at V and 8 bases at J; junction bases unmatched: 0. The CDR3 sequence is 13 residues long. The DNA of the CDR3 is TGCGCCAGCAGCCAGGACAGGGATTCACCCCTCCACTTT. It translates to CASSQDRDSPLHF.

The chain joins TRBV29-1 to TRBJ2-5; possibly TRBD2 for D (5 bases). This CDR3 is built from 13 residues. Between the trimmed V and J ends, which lost 2 bases and 4 bases, there was a span of 11 bases. Looked up from germline, CDR1 is SQVTM and CDR2 is ANQGSEA. The CDR3 protein is CSVERRGGETQYF. CDR3 bases: TGCAGCGTTGAACGGCGAGGAGGAGAGACCCAGTACTTC.

In this sample, this clone turned up a few times. This sequence joins TRBV7-2 and TRBJ2-2; D remains ambiguous. Germline V gene lookup returns CDR1 SGHTA and CDR2 FQGNSA. The CDR3 length is 13 residues. V was cut by 7 bases and J by 4 bases, with 10 bases left in between. In DNA, the CDR3 is TGTGCCAGCACCAACGTGGGCACCGGGGAGCTGTTTTTT. This codes for CASTNVGTGELFF.

The chain recombines TRBV4-3 with TRBJ1-4; possibly TRBD1 for D (5 bases). Trimming took 3 bases from V and 7 from J, leaving 12 bases between them. The CDR3 spans 14 residues. Germline CDR1 and CDR2: LGHNA and YSLEER. CDR3 bases: TGCGCCAGCAGCCAGACGGGACTGGCTGAAAAACTGTTTTTT. This gives the protein CASSQTGLAEKLFF.